The 18 T cell receptor beta chains in this list originate from one sample, sequenced in a study of radiation and T cells in renal cell carcinoma. Only in-frame clones appear in the TCRdb table, and some are missing; sequencing was by immunoSEQ multiplex PCR. The sample consists of fewer than 200,000 clones, around 89% of them appearing once. Time point indicated: blood 4 weeks post-SBRT, at nephrectomy. Treatment noted: 15 Gy SBRT to primary tumor, nephrectomy 4 weeks later. The sequencing used blood, collected from a patient whose treatment included radiotherapy and nephrectomy. These TCRs come from a woman in her 50s with renal cell carcinoma.

The rearrangement uses TRBV7-9 and TRBJ2-5; either TRBD1 or TRBD2 may supply D (6 bases each). The germline V and J ends were trimmed by 6 bases and 4 bases, with 15 bases remaining between them. CDR3 size: 14 residues. Germline-derived CDR1 and CDR2 are SEHNR and FQNEAQ (reference sequence). The CDR3 reads CASSLKGGRETQYF. CDR3 sequence (DNA): TGTGCCAGCAGTCTAAAGGGGGGCCGAGAGACCCAGTACTTC.

In its sample, this clone was seen once. The gene calls are TRBV10-2 and TRBJ1-1; D may be TRBD1 (5 bases). V dropped 0 bases and J dropped 5 bases, with 16 bases sitting between them. CDR1 WSHSY and CDR2 SAAADI come from the germline V gene. This CDR3 contains 16 residues. CDR3 in amino acids: CASSESTRGGGTEAFF. The CDR3, as DNA: TGCGCCAGCAGTGAGTCGACTCGGGGGGGAGGGACTGAAGCTTTCTTT.

The chain has TRBV18 and TRBJ1-5, with 11 bases aligning to TRBD1. The CDR3 is made up of 17 amino acids. Per germline, CDR1 KGHSH and CDR2 LQKENI. Trimming cost V 3 bases and J 7 bases; bases outside gene matches: 11. In nucleotides, the CDR3 is TGTGCCAGCTCACCCTTTGGACCCGGGACAGGGGGACAGCCCCAGCATTTT. Translated, it gives CASSPFGPGTGGQPQHF.

This sequence joins TRBV6-1 and TRBJ1-5; TRBD1 matches 9 bases. The junction had 10 bases not matched to a gene; V was cut back by 3 bases and J by 7 bases. This CDR3 is 16 amino acids long. Germline V lookup: CDR1 MNHNS, CDR2 SASEGT. The CDR3 is CASSDLAGTGWQPQHF. The CDR3 DNA reads TGTGCCAGCAGTGATTTAGCCGGGACAGGGTGGCAGCCCCAGCATTTT.

The rearrangement links TRBV19 to TRBJ2-4; a possible D gene is TRBD1 (6 bases). Germline V gene lookup returns CDR1 LNHDA and CDR2 SQIVND (reference sequence). The V gene lost 6 bases and the J gene lost 5 bases, with 26 bases spanning the gap. The CDR3 sequence is 18 residues long. CDR3 sequence reads: CASRNLRGLGTAQNIQYF. The CDR3 region has the DNA TGTGCCAGTAGGAACCTTAGGGGGTTGGGGACGGCCCAAAACATTCAGTACTTC.

This clone was counted a single time. The chain links TRBV5-5 to TRBJ1-2; 8 bases map to TRBD1. Germline loops: CDR1 SGHKS, CDR2 YYEKEE (reference sequence). Germline trimming cut 2 bases from V and 3 bases from J; bases unmatched to any gene: 9. The CDR3 covers 16 residues. The CDR3 bases are TGTGCCAGCAGCTTTACTTTCAAACAGGGGGACTATGGCTACACCTTC. Amino acid sequence: CASSFTFKQGDYGYTF. The entire variable domain, with the rest obtained from reference TRBV5-5 and TRBJ1-2, is as follows: DAGVTQSPTHLIKTRGQQVTLRCSPISGHKSVSWYQQVLGQGPQFIFQYYEKEERGRGNFPDRFSARQFPNYSSELNVNALLLGDSALYLCASSFTFKQGDYGYTFGSGTRLTVV.

This rearrangement joins TRBV11-3 to TRBJ2-7; the D gene could be TRBD1 or TRBD2 (5 bases each). The germline V gene encodes CDR1 SGHNT and CDR2 YENEEA. The CDR3 consists of 15 residues. The ends were cut back, 1 base at V and 1 base at J, with 11 bases in the middle. The CDR3 reads CASSLGGVPSYEQYF. The CDR3 DNA is TGTGCCAGCAGCTTAGGAGGGGTACCGTCCTACGAGCAGTACTTC.

This clone has just one count. The chain carries TRBV7-6 and TRBJ2-5, with D unclear. In germline, CDR1 is SGHVS, CDR2 FNYEAQ. The CDR3 consists of 14 residues. The V gene lost 1 base and the J gene lost 2 bases, with 8 bases spanning the gap. The CDR3 nucleotides read TGTGCCAGCAGCTTAGGTCCGATTCAAGAGACCCAGTACTTC. Protein sequence: CASSLGPIQETQYF.

The chain links TRBV5-1 to TRBJ2-5; the match to TRBD1 covers 9 bases. There are 16 residues in the CDR3. CDR1 SGHRS and CDR2 YFSETQ come from the germline V gene. The J segment lost 1 base and the V segment lost 2 bases, leaving 6 bases of the junction unmatched. The CDR3 reads CASSFTGGSLQETQYF. CDR3 DNA: TGCGCCAGCAGCTTTACAGGGGGCTCGCTCCAAGAGACCCAGTACTTC.

The V call is TRBV5-1, the J call TRBJ2-7; D perhaps matches TRBD1 (5 bases). Trimming stripped 0 bases from V and 2 bases from J, with 12 bases between. From germline, CDR1 is SGHRS and CDR2 YFSETQ. This CDR3 spans 15 amino acids. CDR3 in amino acids: CASSLGQGYPYEQYF. The DNA for the CDR3 is TGCGCCAGCAGCTTGGGGCAGGGCTATCCCTACGAGCAGTACTTC.

This CDR3 is CASSERQGAYGTEAFF. The CDR3 DNA reads as TGTGCCAGCAGTGAGAGACAGGGGGCGTACGGCACTGAAGCTTTCTTT. The chain links TRBV6-1 to TRBJ1-1; 10 nucleotides line up with TRBD1. The ends lost 3 bases at V and 4 bases at J; junction bases unmatched: 8. This CDR3 has 16 residues. Germline CDR1 MNHNS, CDR2 SASEGT.

The V call is TRBV12-2, the J call TRBJ1-6; the listed D gene, TRBD1, was not tested against the DNA. TRBV12-2 has pseudogene status. The CDR3 length is 14 residues. In DNA, the CDR3 is TGTGCAAGTCGTTGGGACAGGGGTAATTCACCCCTCCACTTT. Amino acid sequence: CASRWDRGNSPLHF.

The gene calls are TRBV14 and TRBJ2-2, with D perhaps matching TRBD1 (5 bases). This CDR3 is built from 17 residues. Trimming took 0 bases from V and 5 from J, leaving 16 bases between them. Per the germline V gene, CDR1 is SGHDN and CDR2 is FVKESK. The CDR3 spells CASSQERAGPLTGELFF. The CDR3 bases are TGTGCCAGCAGCCAAGAACGCGCAGGGCCGTTAACCGGGGAGCTGTTTTTT.

The DNA of the CDR3 is TGCGCCAGCAGCTTGGCGACCGGGTACAATGAGCAGTTCTTC. Translating gives CASSLATGYNEQFF. This chain uses TRBV5-1 with TRBJ2-1; unclear D gene. The CDR3 totals 14 residues. V was shortened by 0 bases and J by 4 bases, with 8 bases between the two germline ends. The germline V gene encodes CDR1 SGHRS and CDR2 YFSETQ.

This chain links TRBV7-9 with TRBJ1-5; maybe TRBD1 (6 bases). Trimming left V 0 bases short and J 0 bases short, with 12 bases between. Germline values: CDR1 SEHNR, CDR2 FQNEAQ (reference sequence). The CDR3 covers 17 residues. The CDR3 loop is CASSLAWDTDSNQPQHF. CDR3 nucleotide sequence: TGTGCCAGCAGCTTAGCGTGGGACACTGATAGCAATCAGCCCCAGCATTTT.

V and J are TRBV4-1 and TRBJ1-6; D is ambiguous. V was cut by 1 base and J by 11 bases, with 9 bases left in between. CDR1 and CDR2 (germline): MGHRA, YSYEKL. There are 13 residues in the CDR3. The CDR3 nucleotides read TGCGCCAGCAGCCAAGTTGGCGGCCCACCCCTCCACTTT. Encoded protein: CASSQVGGPPLHF.

This clone has just a few counts. The chain links TRBV7-9 to TRBJ1-2; D gene ambiguous. The CDR3 spans 13 residues. Germline CDR1 SEHNR, CDR2 FQNEAQ (reference sequence). Trimming removed 4 bases from V and 2 bases from J, with 8 bases in between. CDR3 loop: CASSSGANYGYTF. The CDR3 DNA reads as TGTGCCAGCAGCTCGGGAGCAAACTATGGCTACACCTTC.

This chain joins TRBV5-1 and TRBJ1-2; 7 bases are shared with TRBD1. Germline V gene data show CDR1 as SGHRS and CDR2 as YFSETQ. The length of the CDR3 is 14 residues. Trimming cost V 4 bases and J 4 bases; bases outside gene matches: 7. The CDR3 coding sequence is TGCGCCAGCAGCCCGGGAGGGACAGCCTATGGCTACACCTTC. Translating gives CASSPGGTAYGYTF.